This TCR beta chain is from a study of cytomegalovirus exposure and HLA in healthy donors. Study outcomes and limitations: Productive status was seen about 87% or about 30% of the time for most TCR beta V segments in an earlier analysis.

With respect to this clone: Its antigen remains unidentified.

The V segment lost 3 bases and the J segment 4 bases; nucleotides outside the gene matches: 8. This CDR3 is 16 amino acids long. CDR1 SEHNR and CDR2 FQNEAQ come from the germline V gene (reference sequence). The PCR was carried out with 60 Vbeta primers and 13 Jbeta primers. The assay was immunoSEQ multiplex PCR, and TCRdb's table has in-frame clones only and misses some. Seen here are about 150,000 clones, 79% observed once, and the top ten hold approximately 1.1%. The receptor was derived from a male donor in good health and CMV-seronegative. The sample was PBMCs. V gene TRBV7-9 combines with J gene TRBJ2-1; 8 nucleotides agree with TRBD1. Here the CDR3 reads CASSFSSGGNYNEQFF. The CDR3 region has the DNA TGTGCCAGCAGCTTTTCTTCAGGGGGCAATTACAATGAGCAGTTCTTC.